This entry lists 26 T cell receptor beta chains sequenced from one sample in a study of blood T cell repertoires in COVID-19. Using immunoSEQ multiplex PCR, the repertoire was profiled, and TCRdb retains in-frame clones only, with some absent. The table shows about 390,000 clones, with 80% to 90% occurring only once. Input material: PBMCs or T cells enriched from blood (not recorded which). The receptors were gathered from a woman aged 45-65 years who had recovered from COVID-19.

This rearrangement joins TRBV30 to TRBJ2-7; tentative D call: TRBD2 (7 bases). The V gene's germline CDR1 is GTSNPN and CDR2 SVGIG (reference sequence). V dropped 3 bases and J dropped 3 bases, with 15 bases sitting between them. CDR3 size: 14 residues. The CDR3 nucleotides are TGTGCCTGGAGGGGAGGGGGTGTCTACTACGAGCAGTACTTC. Amino acid sequence: CAWRGGGVYYEQYF.

The chain has TRBV6-5 and TRBJ2-2; TRBD1 matches at 9 bases. V shed 2 bases, J shed 5 bases, and the junction held 6 bases outside the gene matches. This CDR3 is built from 16 residues. The germline V gene has CDR1 MNHEY and CDR2 SVGAGI. CDR3 nucleotide sequence: TGTGCCAGCAGTTACGGAGGACAGGGGCCTACCGGGGAGCTGTTTTTT. This codes for CASSYGGQGPTGELFF.

This clone has just a few counts. This chain uses TRBV12-3 or TRBV12-4 with TRBJ2-5, with unresolved D. The CDR3 loop spans 11 amino acids. Trimming took off 1 base at V and 7 bases at J, with 4 bases between the two ends. The CDR3 loop is CASSLGRTQYF. CDR3 nucleotides: TGTGCCAGCAGTTTAGGTAGGACCCAGTACTTC.

The chain combines TRBV3-1 (or the pseudogene TRBV3-2) with TRBJ1-4; TRBD1 matches 7 bases. Germline V lookup: CDR1 LGHDT, CDR2 YNNKEL (reference sequence). This CDR3 has 15 residues. With 4 bases clipped from V and 0 bases from J, the junction kept 2 bases outside the gene matches. The CDR3 here is CASSRGTATNEKLFF. The CDR3 DNA is TGTGCCAGCAGCCGAGGGACAGCAACTAATGAAAAACTGTTTTTT.

This chain links TRBV7-2 with TRBJ2-3; D call uncertain. Germline V lookup: CDR1 SGHTA, CDR2 FQGNSA. V lost 4 bases and J lost 6, with 5 bases in between. The CDR3 is 11 residues long. Here the CDR3 DNA reads TGTGCCAGCAGCTCCAGGGATACGCAGTATTTT. Its translation: CASSSRDTQYF. The variable domain in full, with the rest retrieved from reference TRBV7-2 and TRBJ2-3, is GAGVSQSPSNKVTEKGKDVELRCDPISGHTALYWYRQSLGQGLEFLIYFQGNSAPDKSGLPSDRFSAERTGGSVSTLTIQRTQQEDSAVYLCASSSRDTQYFGPGTRLTVL.

CDR3 DNA: TGTGCCAGTAGTACGGGACAGGGGTTCGGCTATGGCTACACCTTC. Amino acids: CASSTGQGFGYGYTF. The chain links TRBV19 to TRBJ1-2; 10 nucleotides agree with TRBD1. Germline V lookup: CDR1 LNHDA, CDR2 SQIVND (reference sequence). Trimming at V came to 4 bases and at J to 4 bases, leaving 6 bases not matched to a gene. CDR3 size: 15 residues.

The chain joins TRBV5-8 to TRBJ2-7, with D unresolved. Trimming removed 0 bases from V and 11 bases from J, with 12 bases in between. CDR1 SGHTS and CDR2 YDEGEE come from the germline V gene. CDR3 length: 12 amino acids. CDR3 nucleotides: TGTGCCAGCAGCTTGGAGGAGCCGTGGGAGTACTTC. The encoded protein is CASSLEEPWEYF.

V and J are TRBV6-5 and TRBJ2-7, with 8 nucleotides matching TRBD1. Germline CDR1 is MNHEY and CDR2 is SVGAGI. With 3 bases clipped from V and 2 bases from J, the junction kept 6 bases outside the gene matches. The CDR3 has 15 residues. The CDR3 region has the DNA TGTGCCAGCAGTTATCAGGACAGGGCCCCCTACGAGCAGTACTTC. Amino acid sequence: CASSYQDRAPYEQYF.

The V gene is TRBV10-3, the J gene TRBJ1-2; a possible D gene is TRBD1 (6 bases). The CDR3 has 14 amino acids. V gave up 7 bases and J gave up 2 bases, with 14 bases separating them. Germline CDR1 reads ENHRY; CDR2 reads SYGVKD. The CDR3: CAITRQELNYGYTF. DNA for the CDR3: TGTGCCATCACCAGACAGGAGCTGAACTATGGCTACACCTTC.

The J gene is TRBJ1-2, the V gene TRBV5-5, with TRBD1 matching 8 bases. V trimming: 1 base; J trimming: 4 bases; junction bases outside the gene matches: 6. Germline CDR1 reads SGHKS; CDR2 reads YYEKEE (reference sequence). This CDR3 spans 15 amino acids. CDR3 protein: CASSLIGQGGYGYTF. Written as DNA, the CDR3 is TGTGCCAGCAGCTTGATAGGACAGGGTGGCTATGGCTACACCTTC.

The gene calls are TRBV19 and TRBJ2-2; D may be TRBD2 (7 bases). The CDR3 length is 18 residues. V was pared by 5 bases and J by 3 bases, with 22 bases between. Germline V gene lookup returns CDR1 LNHDA and CDR2 SQIVND (reference sequence). In DNA form, the CDR3 reads TGTGCCAGTAGTCCCTATCCTACAGGGAGGGGGGACACCGGGGAGCTGTTTTTT. It yields the protein CASSPYPTGRGDTGELFF. The full variable domain, rest sourced from reference TRBV19 and TRBJ2-2, is DGGITQSPKYLFRKEGQNVTLSCEQNLNHDAMYWYRQDPGQGLRLIYYSQIVNDFQKGDIAEGYSVSREKKESFPLTVTSAQKNPTAFYLCASSPYPTGRGDTGELFFGEGSRLTVL.

The genes are TRBV7-8 and TRBJ1-1; tentative D call: TRBD1 (6 bases). V lost 5 bases to trimming and J lost 3 bases, with 13 bases between them. In germline, CDR1 is SGHVS, CDR2 FQNEAQ. The CDR3 is made up of 14 amino acids. The CDR3 nucleotides are TGTGCCAGCAGCCTACAGGGTGGGGACACTGAAGCTTTCTTT. Amino acids: CASSLQGGDTEAFF.

The chain combines TRBV4-1 with TRBJ1-2, with D possibly matching TRBD1 (5 bases). V was trimmed by 0 bases and J by 8 bases, leaving 22 bases between them. Germline V gene lookup returns CDR1 MGHRA and CDR2 YSYEKL. The CDR3 is 17 amino acids. The CDR3 sequence: CASSQEATGGDRKGYTF. The CDR3 bases are TGCGCCAGCAGCCAAGAAGCGACCGGAGGGGATCGAAAAGGCTACACCTTC.

The genes are TRBV24-1 and TRBJ1-5; the D gene is possibly TRBD1 (6 bases). Trimming removed 6 bases at V and 3 bases at J, with 8 bases between. In germline, CDR1 is KGHDR, CDR2 SFDVKD. The CDR3 totals 13 residues. CDR3 coding DNA: TGTGCCACCAGTCGACAGGCCAATCAGCCCCAGCATTTT. Encoded protein: CATSRQANQPQHF.

The chain couples TRBV10-1 to TRBJ1-2; D gene uncertain. The CDR3 has 13 residues. Looked up from germline, CDR1 is WNHNN and CDR2 is SYGVQD (reference sequence). Trimming removed 2 bases at V and 8 bases at J, with 12 bases between. As DNA, the CDR3 is TGCGCCAGCAGTGAGGAGGGAGTGGGAGGCTACACCTTC. It encodes CASSEEGVGGYTF.

The chain employs TRBV27 and TRBJ1-1; weak D call: TRBD1 (6 bases). V lost 0 bases, J lost 12 bases, and 14 bases lay in between. Germline lookup yields CDR1 MNHEY and CDR2 SMNVEV (reference sequence). The CDR3 is 13 amino acids. The DNA of the CDR3 is TGTGCCAGCAGTTTATCGTCTAACAGGGTGCCTTTCTTT. Translating it yields CASSLSSNRVPFF.

The count of this clone is one. The CDR3 DNA follows: TGTGCCAGCAGCTCCCACGGGGGGATCTATGGCTACACCTTC. Its translation is CASSSHGGIYGYTF. The chain combines TRBV5-4 with TRBJ1-2; D possibly corresponds to TRBD1 (5 bases). CDR1 is SGHNT and CDR2 is YYREEE in the germline V gene (reference sequence). Trimming took 3 bases from V and 4 from J, leaving 13 bases between them. This CDR3 spans 14 amino acids.

This clone was seen a handful of times. The chain is built from TRBV9 and TRBJ1-1, with 8 bases that match TRBD1. Trimming cost V 3 bases and J 5 bases; bases outside gene matches: 6. Germline V gene sequence: CDR1 SGDLS, CDR2 YYNGEE. CDR3 length: 14 amino acids. CDR3 region: CASSAVYRGTEAFF. CDR3 sequence (DNA): TGTGCCAGCAGCGCTGTATACAGGGGGACTGAAGCTTTCTTT.

The V and J genes are TRBV10-2 and TRBJ1-1, with no clear D. Germline values: CDR1 WSHSY, CDR2 SAAADI. The CDR3 length is 14 residues. Trimming cost V 6 bases and J 2 bases, with 13 bases left between them. CDR3: CASSSTTSNTEAFF. The CDR3 nucleotides read TGCGCCAGCAGCTCCACCACAAGTAACACTGAAGCTTTCTTT.

This chain links TRBV11-3 with TRBJ1-6; no definite D call. V was pared by 7 bases and J by 2 bases, with 9 bases between. CDR1 and CDR2 (germline): SGHNT, YENEEA. This CDR3 is built from 14 residues. The CDR3 protein is CASTPSPYNSPLHF. CDR3 DNA sequence: TGTGCCAGCACCCCTAGCCCCTATAATTCACCCCTCCACTTT.

The chain carries TRBV29-1 and TRBJ1-1; TRBD1 matches at 10 bases. Germline V lookup: CDR1 SQVTM, CDR2 ANQGSEA. Trimming took 6 bases from V and 1 from J; bases not matched to a gene: 8. The CDR3 totals 15 residues. CDR3 sequence reads: CSVLGGDRGNTEAFF. Written as DNA, the CDR3 is TGCAGCGTCCTAGGGGGGGACAGGGGGAACACTGAAGCTTTCTTT.

The rearrangement uses TRBV21-1 and TRBJ2-7; the listed D gene, TRBD1, was not tested against the DNA. TRBV21-1 counts as a pseudogene. The CDR3 runs to 14 residues. CDR3 in amino acids: CASSNRDRDYEQYF. CDR3 in DNA: TGTGCCAGCAGCAACCGGGACAGGGACTACGAGCAGTACTTC.

The V call is TRBV5-1, the J call TRBJ2-5; D may be TRBD2 (5 bases). CDR1 and CDR2 (germline): SGHRS, YFSETQ. Trimming shortened V by 3 bases and J by 5 bases, and 17 bases separated the two germline ends. The CDR3 is 15 amino acids. CDR3 protein: CASSSLAVRSETQYF. In nucleotides, the CDR3 is TGCGCCAGCAGCTCTCTAGCCGTCCGGTCGGAGACCCAGTACTTC.

The gene calls are TRBV5-6 and TRBJ2-5; D remains ambiguous. With 4 bases removed from V and 3 bases from J, the gap between germline ends came to 16 bases. Germline CDR1 SGHDT, CDR2 YYEEEE. This CDR3 region has 15 residues. In nucleotides, the CDR3 is TGTGCCAGCAGCCCTCCCCTAGGTACGGAAGAGACCCAGTACTTC. The encoded protein is CASSPPLGTEETQYF.

This rearrangement joins TRBV4-1 to TRBJ1-4, with 9 bases fitting TRBD1. CDR3 length: 15 residues. CDR1 is MGHRA, CDR2 YSYEKL, per germline. J lost 5 bases, V lost 1 base, and 2 bases had no gene match. The CDR3 region has the DNA TGCGCCAGCAGCCAAGTCGGGACAGGGAATGAAAAACTGTTTTTT. This gives the protein CASSQVGTGNEKLFF.

The chain carries TRBV9 and TRBJ2-3; perhaps TRBD1 as D (7 bases). Germline loops: CDR1 SGDLS, CDR2 YYNGEE. The germline V and J ends were trimmed by 3 bases and 1 base, with 12 bases remaining between them. The CDR3 extends over 15 amino acids. The CDR3 DNA reads as TGTGCCAGCAGCGCGGGGGACAGTGGCACAGATACGCAGTATTTT. Amino acids: CASSAGDSGTDTQYF.